This entry is about one T cell receptor beta chain. Its recognized antigen is unknown. Base qualities are missing; no much larger clone stands one base away. The data stem from a study of cytomegalovirus exposure and HLA in healthy donors (TCRdb year 2017). Background for the entire study: An earlier analysis of under 600 of the donors reported approximately 270 Gb of sequence data and 120 million or so unique TCR beta sequences from approximately 180 million T cells. Every discovery cohort repertoire had been produced on one sequencing platform. Because of strong linkage in the cohort, roughly 5 DR-DQ haplotypes were treated as single units for association and clustering. The study was designed to test whether signatures of past pathogen exposure could be identified by cataloging public T cell receptors. An early release covering over 500 HLA-typed donors comprised 300 to 350 gigabases of sequencing data and approximately 80 million unique TCR sequences. An earlier analysis of 500 to 650 of the donors applied high-throughput TCR beta sequencing to assess whether each TCR beta V gene segment acted as functional or pseudogenic. Besides the first cohort of 550 to 750 subjects, a separate validation cohort made up of 120 or so different subjects was used. Class I and class II HLA loci were covered by the typing at four-digit resolution. A later genetic analysis used genome-wide SNP genotypes for about 60% of the roughly 670 donors, treating that subset as a discovery cohort. Alongside the repertoire data, information on donor age, sex, ethnicity and CMV serostatus was compiled. The number of donors typed differed by locus, with roughly 629-640 for A, B, C, DRB1 and DQB1, 522 for DQA1, approximately 580 for DPA1, and around 450 for DPB1. A later analysis re-analyzed previously published TCR beta repertoires from 650 to 800 donors and added high-resolution HLA genotyping to study TCR occurrence patterns. Across around 400 genotyped donors of the cohort, an average of roughly 250,000 unique TCR beta nucleotide sequences per donor were sequenced, and 15% to 20% of those sequences were non-productive. Rather than drawing on any new phenotypic data, the later analysis identified candidate immune exposures from TCR beta sequences and the way those sequences occurred across donors. The study used immunosequencing to profile the T cell repertoires of hundreds of subjects and linked those repertoires to cytomegalovirus serostatus. High-throughput TCR immunosequencing, statistical association of individual TCRs with disease status, and machine learning were combined to predict cytomegalovirus infection status. Among the approximately 400 genotyped donors, approximately 81% belonged to the genetic ancestry cluster associated with self-reported Caucasian donors. Study-wide conclusions, independent of this receptor: Because HLA typing was missing for some donors at each locus, association tests included only the typed subset. In a later analysis, most CMV-associated TCR beta chains were found to appear HLA-restricted, with HLA associations seemingly driven largely by CMV exposure. Assigning TCR associations to individual alleles was difficult when HLA alleles, especially DR and DQ, strongly co-occurred. According to the authors, the approach could potentially be generalized to other disease states and immunological phenotypes. A cluster of highly shared sequence variants was judged likely to represent a technical artifact of the sequencing pipeline. In vitro tests confirmed that three of the cytomegalovirus-associated TCR beta chains recognize cytomegalovirus antigens. Some IMGT-functional V segments, including TRBV6-2 and TRBV6-3, could not be distinguished by the 87-base-pair reads and were therefore excluded. Linkage disequilibrium might explain the correlated functional status among segregating V segments, but an unknown experimental factor could not be ruled out. The classifier was reported to diagnose cytomegalovirus status with high specificity and sensitivity in both the original and validation cohorts. In this cohort, only TCR beta chains were sequenced, and detectable features were limited by the absence of alpha or paired-chain data. A later analysis reported that several top co-occurrence clusters appeared linked to parvovirus B19, influenza, CMV and Epstein-Barr virus. Roughly uniform sequencing depth across donors was assumed in presence/absence analyses, although this assumption may not hold. The only immune exposure information available for the cohort was CMV serostatus. Compared with equally common non-associated chains, HLA-associated TCR beta chains in a later analysis were more clonally expanded and had lower generation probabilities. Most TCR sequences were observed very rarely across donors, whereas some public TCRs were present in many individuals. A later genetic analysis reported fewer N-insertions in productive TCRs among donors in an Asian-associated ancestry cluster than the roughly 620-donor mean. Approximately 18 rarely observed V segments, including chromosome 9 orphons, were excluded from the earlier analysis of 550 to 700 of the donors because counts were too low. A later analysis associated 17,000 or so TCR beta sequences with specific HLA alleles at a false discovery rate of 0.05. In a later analysis, TCR association rates were found to vary across HLA loci, with the most associated TCRs seen for DRB1 alleles and the fewest for HLA-C alleles. In the study, roughly 160 TCR beta chains were listed as associated with cytomegalovirus. In an earlier analysis of under 600 of the donors, most TCR beta V segments were observed in productive rearrangements about 90% or about 30% of the time, broadly matching IMGT annotations. A further reported finding was that TCR beta sequences accurately predicted the HLA-A and HLA-B alleles for most subjects in the first cohort. In a later genetic analysis, a missense DCLRE1C variant was associated with V-gene and J-gene trimming of TCR beta chains, and the association was replicated in an independent cohort.

The cohort was made up of hundreds of healthy bone marrow donors. At the time of sampling, every cohort member was nominally healthy, though immune exposures that went unrecorded were likely present. The donor tested CMV seronegative, placing the donor among the 300 to 450 seronegative members of the cohort. Every donor gave a peripheral blood sample, and the peripheral blood mononuclear cells from that sample were used for TCR beta sequencing. The Qiagen DNeasy Blood Extraction Kit was used to extract genomic DNA from the blood cell samples. The library was made by the immunoSEQ multiplex PCR assay. For the multiplex PCR, a mixture combining 60 forward primers for TCR Vbeta segments and 13 reverse primers for TCR Jbeta segments was used. A multiplex PCR assay on genomic DNA amplified the CDR3 region of rearranged TCR beta genes. Amplified TCR beta libraries were sequenced as 87-base-pair reads on the Illumina HiSeq System. The original pipeline was this. A later analysis counted about 80 million unique TCR beta chains across the 550 to 750 repertoires, and 10 million to 12 million of these chains were shared by at least two donors. Raw reads were error-corrected and collapsed into unique sequences with a nearest-neighbor algorithm that merged closely related sequences to remove PCR and sequencing errors. V, D and J gene segments were assigned by aligning CDR3 sequences to IMGT reference sequences. For a sequence to be retained, a match of at least six nucleotides to both a V gene segment and a J gene segment was required. Rearrangements were classified as productive when the CDR3 lacked stop codons and remained in frame with V and J, and all other rearrangements were classified as non-productive. CDR3 was defined by IMGT convention, running from the second conserved V-encoded cysteine to the conserved J-encoded phenylalanine. The earlier analysis of about 590 of the donors excluded sequences that lacked an unambiguous match to a single V gene segment. An earlier analysis of a few hundred of the donors classified V segments as functional when productive rearrangements were above 56.7% and as segregating when the standard deviation between donors was above 5%. A statistical classification framework was built to diagnose cytomegalovirus status from the catalog of TCR beta chain sequences. In a later analysis, TCR nucleotide sequences were compared against IMGT/GENE-DB human TR gene sequences so that V and J genes could be assigned. In a later analysis, CDR3 sequences and most-parsimonious VDJ recombination scenarios were assigned using the TCRdist pipeline. In a later analysis, each TCR beta chain was defined by its CDR3 amino acid sequence together with its V-gene family, and reads lacking a unique V-gene family were excluded. A later analysis removed roughly 590 highly shared, low-generation-probability nucleotide sequences to deal with suspected cross-contamination and a sequencing artifact. In a later analysis, a clonal expansion index was calculated for each public chain from normalized within-repertoire ranks of inferred template counts. In a later analysis, generation probabilities were computed using a VDJ recombination model fitted to out-of-frame rearrangements, and the results were checked against IGoR. Hypergeometric tests were used in a later analysis to score TCR-TCR, TCR-HLA and TCR-CMV co-occurrence, with a repertoire-size bias correction applied to the TCR pairs. In a later analysis, false discovery rates were estimated by permuting HLA or CMV assignments 20 times. In a later analysis, co-occurring TCRs were grouped with DBSCAN, and TCRdist sequence similarity was added when clustering was performed within HLA-allele-positive subsets. Repertoires with fewer than 30,000 or more than 120,000 public chains, plus five repertoires with anomalous nucleotide sharing, were excluded from co-occurrence clustering. TCRdb retrieved this table from immuneACCESS and kept in-frame rearrangements only. Not all clones are present; in checked studies, unresolved V genes account for under half, and no reason is known for the remainder. V, J and clone size derive from that table, while D and trimming were established from the DNA sequence. The sample has 150,000 to 200,000 clones on record, 77% of them singletons. The ten largest make up over 3% of the sample.

CDR1 and CDR2 were assigned from the germline V gene as SGHVS and FNYEAQ. The CDR3 holds 16 amino acids from the cysteine to the phenylalanine. This entry keeps only the CDR3 DNA: 48 bases, framed from base 1. V is trimmed back by 5 bases and J by 0 bases, and the junction contains 6 bases that no gene match accounts for. This chain is built from TRBV7-6 and TRBJ2-3; 9 middle bases align to TRBD2. This TCR was sampled from a female donor in good health and CMV-seronegative. Sequencing input: PBMCs. Here is the DNA: TGTGCCAGCAGCGTTCTTAGCGGGGGTAGCACAGATACGCAGTATTTT. This translates into CASSVLSGGSTDTQYF.